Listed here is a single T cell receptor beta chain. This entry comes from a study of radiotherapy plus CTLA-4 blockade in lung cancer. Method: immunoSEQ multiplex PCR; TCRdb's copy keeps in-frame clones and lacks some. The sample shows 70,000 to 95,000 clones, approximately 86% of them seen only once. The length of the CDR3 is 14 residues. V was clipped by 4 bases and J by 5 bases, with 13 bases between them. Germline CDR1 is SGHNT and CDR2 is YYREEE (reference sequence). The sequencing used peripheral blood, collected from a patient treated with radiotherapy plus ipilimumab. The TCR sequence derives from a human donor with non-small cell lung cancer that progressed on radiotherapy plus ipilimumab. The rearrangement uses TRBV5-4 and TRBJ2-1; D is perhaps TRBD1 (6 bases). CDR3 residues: CASSPPGVDNEQFF. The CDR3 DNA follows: TGTGCCAGCAGCCCCCCAGGGGTCGACAATGAGCAGTTCTTC.